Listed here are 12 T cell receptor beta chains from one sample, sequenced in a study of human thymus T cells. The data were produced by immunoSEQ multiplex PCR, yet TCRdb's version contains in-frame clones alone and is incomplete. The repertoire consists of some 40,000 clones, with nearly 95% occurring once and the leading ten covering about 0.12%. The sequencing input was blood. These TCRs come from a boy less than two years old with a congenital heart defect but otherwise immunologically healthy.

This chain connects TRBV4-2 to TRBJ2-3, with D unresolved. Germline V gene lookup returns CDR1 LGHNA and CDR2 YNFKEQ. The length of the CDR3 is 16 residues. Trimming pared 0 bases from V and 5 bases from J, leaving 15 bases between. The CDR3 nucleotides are TGTGCCAGCAGCCAAGATAGGGATCCGCGGATAGATACGCAGTATTTT. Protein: CASSQDRDPRIDTQYF.

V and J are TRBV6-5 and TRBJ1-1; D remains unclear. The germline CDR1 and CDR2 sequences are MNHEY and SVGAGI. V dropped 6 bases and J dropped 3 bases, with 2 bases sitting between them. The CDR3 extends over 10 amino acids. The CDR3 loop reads CASSDTEAFF. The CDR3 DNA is TGTGCCAGCAGCGACACTGAAGCTTTCTTT.

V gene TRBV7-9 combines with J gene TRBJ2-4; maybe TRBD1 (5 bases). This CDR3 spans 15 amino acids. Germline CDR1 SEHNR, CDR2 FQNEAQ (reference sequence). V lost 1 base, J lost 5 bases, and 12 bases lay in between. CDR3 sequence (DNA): TGTGCCAGCAGCTTAGGAGACTGGGGCGAAAACATTCAGTACTTC. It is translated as CASSLGDWGENIQYF.

The CDR3 DNA follows: TGTGCTAGTGGTTTGTCGTCTCAGGGTCCCCTGCCGAATGGCTACACCTTC. Amino acid sequence: CASGLSSQGPLPNGYTF. V and J are TRBV12-5 and TRBJ1-2; D possibly corresponds to TRBD1 (5 bases). Trimming pared 2 bases from V and 6 bases from J, leaving 22 bases between. The CDR3 is 17 amino acids. The germline V gene encodes CDR1 LGHNT and CDR2 FRNRAP.

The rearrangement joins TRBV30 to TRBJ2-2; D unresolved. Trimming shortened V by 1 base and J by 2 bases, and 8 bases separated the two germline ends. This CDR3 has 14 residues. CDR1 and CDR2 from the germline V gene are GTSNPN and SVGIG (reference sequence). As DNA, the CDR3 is TGTGCCTGGAGTGCGGACGGTAACACCGGGGAGCTGTTTTTT. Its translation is CAWSADGNTGELFF.

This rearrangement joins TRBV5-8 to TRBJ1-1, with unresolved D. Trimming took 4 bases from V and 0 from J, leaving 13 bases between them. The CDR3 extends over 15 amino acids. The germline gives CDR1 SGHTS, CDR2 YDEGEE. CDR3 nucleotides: TGTGCCAGCAGCACCCGGATAGGAATGAACACTGAAGCTTTCTTT. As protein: CASSTRIGMNTEAFF. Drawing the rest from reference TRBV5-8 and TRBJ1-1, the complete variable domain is EAGVTQSPTHLIKTRGQQATLRCSPISGHTSVYWYQQALGLGLQFLLWYDEGEERNRGNFPPRFSGRQFPNYSSELNVNALELEDSALYLCASSTRIGMNTEAFFGQGTRLTVV.

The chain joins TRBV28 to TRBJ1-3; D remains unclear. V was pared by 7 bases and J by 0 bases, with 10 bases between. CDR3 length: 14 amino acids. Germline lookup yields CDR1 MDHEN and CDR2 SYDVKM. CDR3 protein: CASKNGGSGNTIYF. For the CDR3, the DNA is TGTGCCAGCAAAAATGGAGGCTCTGGAAACACCATATATTTT.

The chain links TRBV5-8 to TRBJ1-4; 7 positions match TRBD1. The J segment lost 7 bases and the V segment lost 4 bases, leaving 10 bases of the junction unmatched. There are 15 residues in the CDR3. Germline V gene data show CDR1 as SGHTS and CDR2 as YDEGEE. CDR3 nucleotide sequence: TGTGCCAGCAGCACACGACAGGGCCTAGGTGAAAAACTGTTTTTT. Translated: CASSTRQGLGEKLFF. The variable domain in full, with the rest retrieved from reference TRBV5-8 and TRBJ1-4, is EAGVTQSPTHLIKTRGQQATLRCSPISGHTSVYWYQQALGLGLQFLLWYDEGEERNRGNFPPRFSGRQFPNYSSELNVNALELEDSALYLCASSTRQGLGEKLFFGSGTQLSVL.

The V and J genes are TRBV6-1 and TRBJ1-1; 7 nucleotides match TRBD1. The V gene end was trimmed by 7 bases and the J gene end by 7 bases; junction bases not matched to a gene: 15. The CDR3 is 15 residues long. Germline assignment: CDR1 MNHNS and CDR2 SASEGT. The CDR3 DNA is TGTGCCAGCAAAGAGGGGAGGGGGCATTCGTATGAAGCTTTCTTT. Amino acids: CASKEGRGHSYEAFF.

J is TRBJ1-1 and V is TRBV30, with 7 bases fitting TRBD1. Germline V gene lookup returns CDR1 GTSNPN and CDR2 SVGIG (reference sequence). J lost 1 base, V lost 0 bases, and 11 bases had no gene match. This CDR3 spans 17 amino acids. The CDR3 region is CAWSVRAGGRRNTEAFF. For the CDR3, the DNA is TGTGCCTGGAGTGTACGGGCAGGGGGTAGGAGGAACACTGAAGCTTTCTTT.

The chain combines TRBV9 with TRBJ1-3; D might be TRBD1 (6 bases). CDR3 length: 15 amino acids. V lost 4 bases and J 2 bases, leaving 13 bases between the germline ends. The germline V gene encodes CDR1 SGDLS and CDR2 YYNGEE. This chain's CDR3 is CASSPRGETGNTIYF. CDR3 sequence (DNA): TGTGCCAGCAGCCCAAGGGGGGAGACTGGAAACACCATATATTTT.

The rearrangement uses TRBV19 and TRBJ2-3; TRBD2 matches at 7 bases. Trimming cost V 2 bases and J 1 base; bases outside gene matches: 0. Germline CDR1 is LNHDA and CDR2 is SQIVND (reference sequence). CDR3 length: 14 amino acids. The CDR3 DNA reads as TGTGCCAGTAGTATAACTAGCGGCACAGATACGCAGTATTTT. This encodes CASSITSGTDTQYF.